This is a list of T cell receptor beta chains from one sample in a study of blood T cell repertoires in COVID-19. The method was immunoSEQ multiplex PCR; TCRdb's version includes in-frame clones alone and lacks a portion of them. The sample lists approximately 350,000 clones; under 95% were seen once. The specimen sequenced was peripheral blood. These receptors all stem from a woman aged 18-30 years who had recovered from COVID-19. CDR3s include the opening cysteine and the closing phenylalanine or tryptophan. A D gene is named only where the DNA matches it firmly. Clone size is not always given. Where it is, it says once, few, many or a class for expanded clones.

D	V	J	size	CDR3
-	TRBV21-1	TRBJ2-2	once	CASSKTGMSTGELFF
TRBD1	TRBV25-1	TRBJ2-1	-	CASSEPTGRNNEQFF
-	TRBV5-8	TRBJ1-1	-	CASSPFAGDTEAFF
-	TRBV19	TRBJ2-1	-	CASILTTVGHNEQFF
TRBD2	TRBV7-2	TRBJ2-2	-	CASSLRTSGATGELFF
-	TRBV21-1	TRBJ1-2	-	CASRERRGGGYTF
-	TRBV9	TRBJ2-1	once	CASSVVADYYNEQFF
-	TRBV29-1	TRBJ1-1	-	CSGVRGPGTEAFF
TRBD1	TRBV4-3	TRBJ1-1	once	CASSQDKGATAFF
TRBD2	TRBV5-1	TRBJ2-1	-	CASSLAGGRAGNEQFF
-	TRBV5-1	TRBJ2-1	-	CASSQITGSSAGVVEQFF
TRBD2	TRBV6-6	TRBJ2-3	-	CASRHRLAVSTDTQYF
TRBD2	TRBV25-1	TRBJ2-3	-	CASSSLAGGPGDTQYF
TRBD1	TRBV29-1	TRBJ1-2	-	CSEAGLTGAGGYTF
-	TRBV7-9	TRBJ2-1	-	CASSVHRDRNEQFF
-	TRBV11-2	TRBJ1-1	-	CASSPMRQRSLNTEAFF
TRBD1	TRBV4-3	TRBJ1-5	once	CASSQWTGGVYSNQPQHF
TRBD1	TRBV7-2	TRBJ1-1	-	CASSRGQGYWNTEAFF
-	TRBV12-3/TRBV12-4	TRBJ2-1	-	CASSPTPGEQFF
TRBD2	TRBV9	TRBJ2-1	-	CASSVDPSGHSYNEQFF
-	TRBV5-1	TRBJ2-2	-	CASSLGQISTGELFF
-	TRBV19	TRBJ1-2	-	CASSMGVNSNYGYTF
-	TRBV11-3	TRBJ2-1	-	CASSSTTVSYNEQFF
-	TRBV11-2	TRBJ2-1	-	CASSALSSYNEQFF
-	TRBV15	TRBJ2-1	-	CATSPRTVYNEQFF
-	TRBV10-3	TRBJ1-2	-	CAISFRGGENRAINYGYTF
-	TRBV19	TRBJ1-4	-	CASSILGSREKLFF
-	TRBV12-3/TRBV12-4	TRBJ2-2	once	CASLRAPGELFF
-	TRBV29-1	TRBJ1-5	-	CSVYEGHSTAQHF
-	TRBV15	TRBJ1-3	-	CATSRVAPDRGNTIYF
-	TRBV4-3	TRBJ2-2	-	CASSQDSLQGGPGELFF
TRBD2	TRBV5-4	TRBJ2-1	-	CASSLGLAGLYNEQFF
-	TRBV5-1	TRBJ1-2	-	CASKGTPRPEYGYTF